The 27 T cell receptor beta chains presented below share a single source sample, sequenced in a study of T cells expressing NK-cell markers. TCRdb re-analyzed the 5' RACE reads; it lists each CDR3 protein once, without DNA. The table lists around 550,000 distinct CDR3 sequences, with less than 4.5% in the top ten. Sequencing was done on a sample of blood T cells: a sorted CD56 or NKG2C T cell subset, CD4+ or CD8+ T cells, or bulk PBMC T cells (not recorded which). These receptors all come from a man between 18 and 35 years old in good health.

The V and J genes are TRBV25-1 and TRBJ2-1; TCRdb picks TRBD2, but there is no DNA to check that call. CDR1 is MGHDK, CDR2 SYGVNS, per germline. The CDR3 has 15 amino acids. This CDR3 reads CASSAHGGRVHEQFF.

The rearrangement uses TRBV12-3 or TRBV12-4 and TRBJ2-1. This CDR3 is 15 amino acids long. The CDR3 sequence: CASSLAGATMNEQFF.

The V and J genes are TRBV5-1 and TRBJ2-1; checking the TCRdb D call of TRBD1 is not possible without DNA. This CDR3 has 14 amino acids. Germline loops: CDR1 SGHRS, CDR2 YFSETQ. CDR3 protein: CASSSLYMGNEQFF.

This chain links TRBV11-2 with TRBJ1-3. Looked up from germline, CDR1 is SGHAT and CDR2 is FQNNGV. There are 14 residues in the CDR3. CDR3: CATGPTASGNTIYF.

This chain's CDR3 is CASSYLGPTSSPLHF. V usage is TRBV6-5 and J usage is TRBJ1-6; TCRdb lists TRBD1, though no DNA is available to test this call. This CDR3 is built from 15 residues. Looked up from germline, CDR1 is MNHEY and CDR2 is SVGAGI.

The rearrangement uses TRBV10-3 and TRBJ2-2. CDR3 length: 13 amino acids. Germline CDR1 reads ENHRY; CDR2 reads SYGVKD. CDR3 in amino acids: CAISESRPGELFF.

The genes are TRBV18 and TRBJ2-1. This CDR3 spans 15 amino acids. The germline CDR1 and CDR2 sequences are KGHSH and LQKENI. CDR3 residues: CASSPDGILYNEQFF.

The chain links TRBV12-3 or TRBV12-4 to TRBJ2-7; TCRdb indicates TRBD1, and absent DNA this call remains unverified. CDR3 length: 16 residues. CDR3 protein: CASRHAGQGPSYEQYF.

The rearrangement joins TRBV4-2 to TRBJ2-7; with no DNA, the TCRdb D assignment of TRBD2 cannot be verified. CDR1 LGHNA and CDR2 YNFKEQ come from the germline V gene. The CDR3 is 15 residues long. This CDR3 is CASSPTSGASYEQYF.

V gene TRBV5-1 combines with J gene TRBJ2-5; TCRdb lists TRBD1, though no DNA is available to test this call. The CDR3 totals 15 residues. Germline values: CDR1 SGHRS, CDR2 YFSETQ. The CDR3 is CASSFGGQIGETQYF.

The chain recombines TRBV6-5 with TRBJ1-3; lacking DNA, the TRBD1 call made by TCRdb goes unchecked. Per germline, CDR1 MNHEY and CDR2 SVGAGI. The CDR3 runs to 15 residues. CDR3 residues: CASSYGGSNGNTIYF.

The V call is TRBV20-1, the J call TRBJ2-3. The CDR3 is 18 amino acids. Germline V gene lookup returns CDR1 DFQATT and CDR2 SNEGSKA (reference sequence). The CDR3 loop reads CSARVFKPEQSTSDTQYF.

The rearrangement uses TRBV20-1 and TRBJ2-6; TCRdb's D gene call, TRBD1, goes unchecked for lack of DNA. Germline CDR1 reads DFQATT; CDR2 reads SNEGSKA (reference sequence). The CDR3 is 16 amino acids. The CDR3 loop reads CSASASGVAGANVLTF.

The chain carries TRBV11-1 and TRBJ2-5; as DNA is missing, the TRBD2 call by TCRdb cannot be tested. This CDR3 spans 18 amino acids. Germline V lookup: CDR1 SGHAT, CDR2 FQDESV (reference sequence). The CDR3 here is CASSKPRRTSGSQETQYF.

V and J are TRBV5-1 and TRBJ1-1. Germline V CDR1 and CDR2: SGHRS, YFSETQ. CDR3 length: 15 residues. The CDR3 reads CASSLSAREGTEAFF. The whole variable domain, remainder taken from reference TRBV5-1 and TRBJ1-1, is KAGVTQTPRYLIKTRGQQVTLSCSPISGHRSVSWYQQTPGQGLQFLFEYFSETQRNKGNFPGRFSGRQFSNSRSEMNVSTLELGDSALYLCASSLSAREGTEAFFGQGTRLTVV.

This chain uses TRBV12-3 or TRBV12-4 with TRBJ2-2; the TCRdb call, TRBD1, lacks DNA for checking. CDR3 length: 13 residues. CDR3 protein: CASSSQGKSELFF.

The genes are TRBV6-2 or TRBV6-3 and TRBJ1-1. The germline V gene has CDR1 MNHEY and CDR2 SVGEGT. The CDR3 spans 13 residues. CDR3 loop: CATQLPGNTEAFF.

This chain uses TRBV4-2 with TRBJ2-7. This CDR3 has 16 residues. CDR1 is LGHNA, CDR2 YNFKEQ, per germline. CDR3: CASSQDMERGTYEQYF.

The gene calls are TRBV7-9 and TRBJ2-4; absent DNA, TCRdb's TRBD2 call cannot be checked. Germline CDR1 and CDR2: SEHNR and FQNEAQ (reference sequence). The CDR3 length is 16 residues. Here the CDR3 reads CASSLPPRGRENIQYF.

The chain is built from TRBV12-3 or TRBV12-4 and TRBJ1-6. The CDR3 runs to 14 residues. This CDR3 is CASGIPGGGSPLHF.

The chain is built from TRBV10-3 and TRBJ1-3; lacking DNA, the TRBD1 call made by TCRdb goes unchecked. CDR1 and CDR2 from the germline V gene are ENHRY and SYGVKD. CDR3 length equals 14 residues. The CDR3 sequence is CAISEGGAGNTIYF.

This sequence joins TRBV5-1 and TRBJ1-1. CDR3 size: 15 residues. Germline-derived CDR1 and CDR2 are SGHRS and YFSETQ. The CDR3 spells CASSRPDGLNTEAFF.

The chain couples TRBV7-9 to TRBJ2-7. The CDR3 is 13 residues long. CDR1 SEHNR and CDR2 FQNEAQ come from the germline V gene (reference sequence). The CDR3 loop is CASSSVSIYEQYF.

The CDR3 is CASRSGRLEYNEQFF. This chain joins TRBV12-3 or TRBV12-4 and TRBJ2-1; lacking DNA, the TRBD1 call made by TCRdb goes unchecked. CDR3 length equals 15 residues.

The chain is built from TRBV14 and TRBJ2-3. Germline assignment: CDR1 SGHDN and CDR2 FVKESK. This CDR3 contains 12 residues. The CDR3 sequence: CASSSTLSTQYF.

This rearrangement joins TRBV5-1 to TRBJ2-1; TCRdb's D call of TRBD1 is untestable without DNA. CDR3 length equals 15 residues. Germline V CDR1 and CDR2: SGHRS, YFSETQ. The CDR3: CASSVDRGGLNEQFF.

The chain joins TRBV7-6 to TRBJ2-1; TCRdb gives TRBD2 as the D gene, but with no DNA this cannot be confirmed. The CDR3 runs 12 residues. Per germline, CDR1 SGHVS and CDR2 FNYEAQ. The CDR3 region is CASSYGSQQEFF.